This is a list of T cell receptor beta chains from one sample in a study of blood T cell repertoires in COVID-19. Profiled with immunoSEQ multiplex PCR; TCRdb holds only in-frame clones, not every one. Of 95,000 to 150,000 clones listed, roughly 88% are singletons. Material: peripheral blood. Source of these receptors: a woman aged 80 or over with acute or convalescent COVID-19. Each CDR3 is given with its conserved first and last residue. The D gene is left open where the match is weak. The size field is filled for only some rows; it gives once, few, many or a size class.

J gene: TRBJ1-1; clone size: NA; CDR3 length: 13; V gene: TRBV7-3; D gene: NA; CDR3 DNA: TGTGCCAGTAGTACAGGGTTGGGAGCCGAAGCTTTCTTT; CDR3 protein: CASSTGLGAEAFF
J gene: TRBJ2-7; clone size: NA; CDR3 length: 16; V gene: TRBV5-1; D gene: TRBD2; CDR3 DNA: TGCGCCAGCAGAGGTGGCGGGAGAGTCCCCACCTACGAGCAGTACTTC; CDR3 protein: CASRGGGRVPTYEQYF
J gene: TRBJ1-5; clone size: NA; CDR3 length: 13; V gene: TRBV2; D gene: NA; CDR3 DNA: TGTGCCAGCAAAGGGCAGGGCTTTTCGGCCCAGCATTTT; CDR3 protein: CASKGQGFSAQHF
J gene: TRBJ2-1; clone size: NA; CDR3 length: 11; V gene: TRBV7-2; D gene: NA; CDR3 DNA: TGTGCCAGCAGCTTAAGGCAGGTCCCGCTCTTC; CDR3 protein: CASSLRQVPLF
J gene: TRBJ2-2; clone size: NA; CDR3 length: 14; V gene: TRBV19; D gene: NA; CDR3 DNA: TGTGCCAGTAGTCATCCAGACTTCACCGGGGAGCTGTTTTTT; CDR3 protein: CASSHPDFTGELFF
J gene: TRBJ2-5; clone size: once; CDR3 length: 14; V gene: TRBV5-1; D gene: TRBD2; CDR3 DNA: TGCGCCAGCAGATATACGGGGGGCCAAGAGACCCAGTACTTC; CDR3 protein: CASRYTGGQETQYF
J gene: TRBJ2-6; clone size: NA; CDR3 length: 14; V gene: TRBV10-3; D gene: NA; CDR3 DNA: TGTGCCATCGCCGACACCTCTGGGGCCAACGTCCTGACTTTC; CDR3 protein: CAIADTSGANVLTF
J gene: TRBJ1-3; clone size: NA; CDR3 length: 17; V gene: TRBV28; D gene: NA; CDR3 DNA: TGTGCCAGCAGTTTCCCCGTCGAGCAGGACTCTGGAAACACCATATATTTT; CDR3 protein: CASSFPVEQDSGNTIYF
J gene: TRBJ1-3; clone size: NA; CDR3 length: 18; V gene: TRBV27; D gene: NA; CDR3 DNA: TGTGCCAGCAGTTCGAGGCAAGCGGGGGGGGGACTTGGAAACACCATATATTTT; CDR3 protein: CASSSRQAGGGLGNTIYF
J gene: TRBJ1-4; clone size: NA; CDR3 length: 15; V gene: TRBV3-1/TRBV3-2; D gene: NA; CDR3 DNA: TGTGCCAGCAGCCAGGGCGGGAAGGGTAAAGAAAAACTGTTTTTT; CDR3 protein: CASSQGGKGKEKLFF
J gene: TRBJ2-7; clone size: once; CDR3 length: 14; V gene: TRBV28; D gene: NA; CDR3 DNA: TGTGCCAGCAGTTTGGGGGGACAGTTCTACGAGCAGTACTTC; CDR3 protein: CASSLGGQFYEQYF
J gene: TRBJ2-7; clone size: once; CDR3 length: 15; V gene: TRBV4-1; D gene: TRBD1; CDR3 DNA: TGCGCCAGCAGCCGGGGACAGGGGCCGTCCTACGAGCAGTACTTC; CDR3 protein: CASSRGQGPSYEQYF
J gene: TRBJ2-5; clone size: NA; CDR3 length: 16; V gene: TRBV4-1; D gene: TRBD2; CDR3 DNA: TGCGCCAGCAGCCGTGAAGGGCTAGCGGGGCGAGAGACCCAGTACTTC; CDR3 protein: CASSREGLAGRETQYF
J gene: TRBJ2-3; clone size: NA; CDR3 length: 16; V gene: TRBV5-1; D gene: NA; CDR3 DNA: TGCGCCAGCACCCTACCGTCCCCCGGGGGAACAGATACGCAGTATTTT; CDR3 protein: CASTLPSPGGTDTQYF
J gene: TRBJ2-1; clone size: once; CDR3 length: 14; V gene: TRBV7-9; D gene: TRBD2; CDR3 DNA: TGTGCCACCGTAGCGGGGCCTTCCTACAATGAGCAGTTCTTC; CDR3 protein: CATVAGPSYNEQFF
J gene: TRBJ1-5; clone size: NA; CDR3 length: 16; V gene: TRBV7-2; D gene: NA; CDR3 DNA: TGTGCCAGCAGCCAATCTAGGGGGTTCAGCGCTCAGCCCCAGCATTTT; CDR3 protein: CASSQSRGFSAQPQHF
J gene: TRBJ1-5; clone size: few; CDR3 length: 15; V gene: TRBV9; D gene: TRBD1; CDR3 DNA: TGTGCCAGCAGCGTAGGACAGGGGGATAATCAGCCCCAGCATTTT; CDR3 protein: CASSVGQGDNQPQHF
J gene: TRBJ1-1; clone size: NA; CDR3 length: 15; V gene: TRBV6-5; D gene: TRBD1; CDR3 DNA: TGTGCCAGCAGTTTTTACAGGGGGCGAGCCACTGAAGCTTTCTTT; CDR3 protein: CASSFYRGRATEAFF
J gene: TRBJ2-2; clone size: once; CDR3 length: 15; V gene: TRBV19; D gene: TRBD1; CDR3 DNA: TGTGCCAGTAGGCCGGGACAGATTAACACCGGGGAGCTGTTTTTT; CDR3 protein: CASRPGQINTGELFF
J gene: TRBJ2-7; clone size: NA; CDR3 length: 14; V gene: TRBV6-5; D gene: NA; CDR3 DNA: TGTGCCAGCATTTCTGGGGCAGGGGTCGGCGAGCAGTACTTC; CDR3 protein: CASISGAGVGEQYF
J gene: TRBJ1-2; clone size: few; CDR3 length: 13; V gene: TRBV7-2; D gene: TRBD1; CDR3 DNA: TGTGCCATCAACACCGGACAGGGGCTAGGCTACACCTTC; CDR3 protein: CAINTGQGLGYTF
J gene: TRBJ2-1; clone size: NA; CDR3 length: 11; V gene: TRBV19; D gene: NA; CDR3 DNA: TGTGCCAGTAGACTCCTCAATGAGCAGTTCTTC; CDR3 protein: CASRLLNEQFF
J gene: TRBJ1-1; clone size: once; CDR3 length: 16; V gene: TRBV7-9; D gene: NA; CDR3 DNA: TGTGCCAGCAGCTTAGACTTACTCCTACGAGCTACTGAAGCTTTCTTT; CDR3 protein: CASSLDLLLRATEAFF
J gene: TRBJ1-5; clone size: few; CDR3 length: 15; V gene: TRBV6-6; D gene: TRBD1; CDR3 DNA: TGTGCCAGCAGCGGTACAGGGGGCGCGGGTCAGCCCCAGCATTTT; CDR3 protein: CASSGTGGAGQPQHF
J gene: TRBJ1-3; clone size: NA; CDR3 length: 14; V gene: TRBV15; D gene: NA; CDR3 DNA: TGTGCCACCAGCACCGGGGGGGGATTAGGGACCATATATTTT; CDR3 protein: CATSTGGGLGTIYF
J gene: TRBJ1-5; clone size: NA; CDR3 length: 17; V gene: TRBV6-2/TRBV6-3; D gene: TRBD1; CDR3 DNA: TGTGCCAGCAGTTACCGCCTTGGACAGGGCGGCGATCAGCCCCAGCATTTT; CDR3 protein: CASSYRLGQGGDQPQHF
J gene: TRBJ1-2; clone size: NA; CDR3 length: 13; V gene: TRBV5-1; D gene: NA; CDR3 DNA: TGCGCCAGCAGCCAACAGAACAACTATGGCTACACCTTC; CDR3 protein: CASSQQNNYGYTF
J gene: TRBJ1-1; clone size: once; CDR3 length: 16; V gene: TRBV7-2; D gene: TRBD1; CDR3 DNA: TGTGCCAGCAGCCCCATTGCCGGGACAGGGGGTAACGTAGCTTTCTTT; CDR3 protein: CASSPIAGTGGNVAFF
J gene: TRBJ2-7; clone size: NA; CDR3 length: 13; V gene: TRBV5-4; D gene: TRBD1; CDR3 DNA: TGTGCCAGCAGCCGGAGGGACAGGAACGAGCAGTACTTC; CDR3 protein: CASSRRDRNEQYF
J gene: TRBJ2-7; clone size: NA; CDR3 length: 16; V gene: TRBV15; D gene: TRBD2; CDR3 DNA: TGTGCCACCAGCAGAGATAAGTGGCGGGAGGCGGACGAGCAGTACTTC; CDR3 protein: CATSRDKWREADEQYF
J gene: TRBJ2-7; clone size: NA; CDR3 length: 12; V gene: TRBV3-1/TRBV3-2; D gene: NA; CDR3 DNA: TGTGCCAGCAGCCGACTAGGTGGGGAGCAGTACTTC; CDR3 protein: CASSRLGGEQYF
J gene: TRBJ2-3; clone size: NA; CDR3 length: 16; V gene: TRBV4-2; D gene: TRBD2; CDR3 DNA: TGTGCCAGCAGCCAACGGGAGACTAGCGTGGGAGATACGCAGTATTTT; CDR3 protein: CASSQRETSVGDTQYF
J gene: TRBJ2-5; clone size: NA; CDR3 length: 15; V gene: TRBV6-2/TRBV6-3; D gene: TRBD1; CDR3 DNA: TGTGCCAGCAGTTACACAGGGGCCCCCCAAGAGACCCAGTACTTC; CDR3 protein: CASSYTGAPQETQYF
J gene: TRBJ1-2; clone size: NA; CDR3 length: 14; V gene: TRBV3-1/TRBV3-2; D gene: NA; CDR3 DNA: TGTGCCAGCAGCCAAGACGTAGCTAACTATGGCTACACCTTC; CDR3 protein: CASSQDVANYGYTF
J gene: TRBJ2-4; clone size: NA; CDR3 length: 17; V gene: TRBV13; D gene: TRBD2; CDR3 DNA: TGTGCCAGCAGCTCCCTAGCGGGAGAGGGGGAGAAAAACATTCAGTACTTC; CDR3 protein: CASSSLAGEGEKNIQYF
J gene: TRBJ1-1; clone size: few; CDR3 length: 16; V gene: TRBV19; D gene: TRBD1; CDR3 DNA: TGTGCCAGTAATCCGGGACAGGGGGCCCCGTACACTGAAGCTTTCTTT; CDR3 protein: CASNPGQGAPYTEAFF
J gene: TRBJ1-1; clone size: NA; CDR3 length: 13; V gene: TRBV11-3; D gene: NA; CDR3 DNA: TGTGCCAGCGGTGCAACAAGGAACACTGAAGCTTTCTTT; CDR3 protein: CASGATRNTEAFF
J gene: TRBJ2-1; clone size: NA; CDR3 length: 16; V gene: TRBV27; D gene: NA; CDR3 DNA: TGTGCCAGCAGTTTACGCAGGTCTTCCTCCTACAATGAGCAGTTCTTC; CDR3 protein: CASSLRRSSSYNEQFF
J gene: TRBJ1-6; clone size: NA; CDR3 length: 14; V gene: TRBV18; D gene: TRBD1; CDR3 DNA: TGTGCCAGCTCACCCGGGACAGGGGACTCACCCCTCCACTTT; CDR3 protein: CASSPGTGDSPLHF
J gene: TRBJ2-7; clone size: NA; CDR3 length: 13; V gene: TRBV6-5; D gene: NA; CDR3 DNA: TGTGCCAGCAGTTACGCTAGCGTCTACGAGCAGTACTTC; CDR3 protein: CASSYASVYEQYF
J gene: TRBJ2-2; clone size: NA; CDR3 length: 16; V gene: TRBV7-8; D gene: NA; CDR3 DNA: TGTGCCAGCAGCCCTCGGGTACAAGGAAGCACCGGGGAGCTGTTTTTT; CDR3 protein: CASSPRVQGSTGELFF
J gene: TRBJ1-4; clone size: few; CDR3 length: 15; V gene: TRBV6-5; D gene: TRBD1; CDR3 DNA: TGTGCCAGCGGCCCAACAGGGGGAAGAGGCGAAAAACTGTTTTTT; CDR3 protein: CASGPTGGRGEKLFF
J gene: TRBJ1-6; clone size: once; CDR3 length: 14; V gene: TRBV6-5; D gene: NA; CDR3 DNA: TGTGCCAGCAAAATTTGGGGGGGCGGCTCACCCCTCCACTTT; CDR3 protein: CASKIWGGGSPLHF
J gene: TRBJ2-5; clone size: once; CDR3 length: 14; V gene: TRBV5-4; D gene: TRBD1; CDR3 DNA: TGTGCCAGCAGCTTCCGACAGGGGCAAGAGACCCAGTACTTC; CDR3 protein: CASSFRQGQETQYF
J gene: TRBJ2-3; clone size: NA; CDR3 length: 19; V gene: TRBV5-1; D gene: TRBD2; CDR3 DNA: TGCGCCAGCAGCCGGGGACTAGCGGGGGGCCAACTCAGCACAGATACGCAGTATTTT; CDR3 protein: CASSRGLAGGQLSTDTQYF
J gene: TRBJ2-5; clone size: NA; CDR3 length: 14; V gene: TRBV3-1/TRBV3-2; D gene: NA; CDR3 DNA: TGTGCCAGCAGCCTTCGGGACTCCGGAGGGACCCAGTACTTC; CDR3 protein: CASSLRDSGGTQYF
J gene: TRBJ2-7; clone size: NA; CDR3 length: 13; V gene: TRBV27; D gene: NA; CDR3 DNA: TGTGCCAGCAGTTTCGGGAGATTCTACGAGCAGTACTTC; CDR3 protein: CASSFGRFYEQYF
J gene: TRBJ1-4; clone size: NA; CDR3 length: 14; V gene: TRBV5-1; D gene: TRBD1; CDR3 DNA: TGCGCCAGCAGCTTCCGGACAGGGGGCCAGAAACTGTTTTTT; CDR3 protein: CASSFRTGGQKLFF
J gene: TRBJ2-3; clone size: NA; CDR3 length: 14; V gene: TRBV5-1; D gene: TRBD2; CDR3 DNA: TGCGCCAGCAGCTTGGCTAGCGGGAAAGATACGCAGTATTTT; CDR3 protein: CASSLASGKDTQYF
J gene: TRBJ1-2; clone size: NA; CDR3 length: 14; V gene: TRBV6-6; D gene: TRBD1; CDR3 DNA: TGTGCCAGCAGTACGACAGGGAGTAACTATGGCTACACCTTC; CDR3 protein: CASSTTGSNYGYTF
J gene: TRBJ1-2; clone size: NA; CDR3 length: 16; V gene: TRBV7-2; D gene: NA; CDR3 DNA: TGTGCCAGCAGCTCCCAAGGAGGGGCCGCGAACTATGGCTACACCTTC; CDR3 protein: CASSSQGGAANYGYTF